This TCR beta chain is drawn from a study of patients and donors after allogeneic stem cell transplantation (dated by TCRdb to the early 2020s). This clonotype has just a few counts. The target of this receptor is not known. Per-nucleotide qualities are absent, and no much larger clonotype sits a single base away. Library preparation employed RT-PCR. The run used a NextSeq 550. Using fastp at Q25 and MiXCR, TCRdb reprocessed the public reads and kept productive beta chains. When rows share a CDR3 protein, they turn into one entry using the most common DNA and genes. This sample has roughly 940,000 distinct CDR3 sequences in its table, and about 20% of those were observed once. The ten largest clonotypes hold around 6% of the sample. CDR1 and CDR2, looked up from the germline V gene, are SGHRS and YFSETQ. Including cysteine and phenylalanine, the CDR3 has 14 amino acids. Of all the DNA, just the CDR3 is kept, 42 bases in frame from base 1. V is shortened by 4 bases, J by 8 bases, and the region joining them spans 18 bases.

The rearranged chain carries TRBV5-1 and TRBJ1-2; a weak D assignment points to TRBD1 (5 bases agree). Sequencing input: blood, either unsorted or a sorted T cell fraction (not recorded which). This sequence was found in a human donor who was either an allogeneic HSCT recipient or a stem cell or donor lymphocyte infusion donor (not recorded which). It is not recorded whose cells these are; they may come from a transplant donor. The encoded CDR3 is CASSPRTSSPGYTF. The DNA sequence follows: TGCGCCAGCAGCCCAAGGACAAGTTCGCCCGGCTACACCTTC.